The next 28 T cell receptor beta chains were all read from a single sample in a study of T-cell memory formation after mild COVID-19. TCRdb re-derived calls from the 5' RACE reads in MiXCR, one entry per CDR3 protein. The sample holds under 450,000 distinct CDR3 sequences; approximately 15% are singletons and the top ten take roughly 22%. The sample was PBMCs or a T cell subset sorted from them (not recorded which). All receptors derive from a man between 18 and 29 years old who had mild COVID-19 (a few samples of this study predate the infection). Cell type and time point are not known.

The table lists this clonotype with a few counts. The chain recombines TRBV4-2 with TRBJ2-3; 8 nucleotides match TRBD2. The CDR3 contains 15 residues. The V segment lost 6 bases and the J segment 1 base; nucleotides outside the gene matches: 6. The germline CDR1 and CDR2 sequences are LGHNA and YNFKEQ. CDR3 DNA sequence: TGTGCCAGCAGTAATCGGGGGGGTCGCACAGATACGCAGTATTTT. Encoded protein: CASSNRGGRTDTQYF.

The chain carries TRBV6-5 and TRBJ2-1; 11 bases fit TRBD2. CDR3 length equals 17 residues. Germline loops: CDR1 MNHEY, CDR2 SVGAGI. Germline trimming cut 0 bases from V and 4 bases from J; bases unmatched to any gene: 5. The CDR3 sequence is CASSYSTSGIPYNEQFF. As DNA, the CDR3 is TGTGCCAGCAGTTACTCGACTAGCGGGATCCCATACAATGAGCAGTTCTTC.

The V call is TRBV12-3 or TRBV12-4, the J call TRBJ1-6; tentative D call: TRBD1 (5 bases). The CDR3 sequence is 13 residues long. V lost 10 bases and J 14 bases, leaving 21 bases between the germline ends. CDR3 DNA: TGTGCCACAAGGGACCGCCGAGGTGGGACCCTCCACTTT. Its translation: CATRDRRGGTLHF.

This clonotype was counted at least ten times. The V and J genes are TRBV7-8 and TRBJ2-2, with D unclear. The CDR3 contains 12 residues. V lost 4 bases and J 5 bases, leaving 5 bases between the germline ends. From germline, CDR1 is SGHVS and CDR2 FQNEAQ. Here the CDR3 reads CASSSDTGELFF. The CDR3, as DNA: TGTGCCAGCAGCTCAGATACCGGGGAGCTGTTTTTT.

This clonotype has a handful of counts. CDR3 in amino acids: CASSVSGTGGFFTGELFF. Here the CDR3 DNA reads TGTGCCAGCAGTGTGTCCGGGACAGGGGGTTTTTTCACCGGGGAGCTGTTTTTT. This chain joins TRBV25-1 and TRBJ2-2; the match to TRBD1 covers 11 bases. This CDR3 is 18 amino acids long. V lost 4 bases to trimming and J lost 4 bases; unmatched junction nucleotides: 11. From germline, CDR1 is MGHDK and CDR2 SYGVNS.

The chain couples TRBV5-6 to TRBJ2-3; either TRBD1 or TRBD2 may supply D (5 bases each). V was pared by 1 base and J by 3 bases, with 12 bases between. Looked up from germline, CDR1 is SGHDT and CDR2 is YYEEEE. The CDR3 consists of 15 residues. The CDR3 loop reads CASSLLGVGTDTQYF. The CDR3 bases are TGTGCCAGCAGCTTGTTGGGGGTGGGGACAGATACGCAGTATTTT.

CDR3 sequence (DNA): TGTGCCAGCAGCTTAGGTAGCGGGGACTTTCAAGAGACCCAGTACTTC. This sequence encodes CASSLGSGDFQETQYF. The chain links TRBV5-8 to TRBJ2-5, with 8 bases fitting TRBD2. From germline, CDR1 is SGHTS and CDR2 YDEGEE. Trimming at V came to 2 bases and at J to 2 bases, leaving 8 bases not matched to a gene. The CDR3 runs 16 residues.

The chain is built from TRBV5-1 and TRBJ2-7; perhaps TRBD1 as D (5 bases). The CDR3 extends over 14 amino acids. Trimming stripped 0 bases from V and 3 bases from J, with 10 bases between. The germline V gene has CDR1 SGHRS and CDR2 YFSETQ. Written as DNA, the CDR3 is TGCGCCAGCAGCTTGGGTCCAGGGTTCTACGAGCAGTACGTC. The encoded protein is CASSLGPGFYEQYV.

This clonotype has a handful of counts. The chain couples TRBV7-3 to TRBJ2-1, with 13 positions matching TRBD2. The trim removed 5 bases at V and 5 bases at J, leaving 15 bases unmatched. Per the germline V gene, CDR1 is SGHTA and CDR2 is FQGTGA. The CDR3 contains 19 residues. CDR3 bases: TGTGCCAGCAGCCTAGGACAGAGACTAGCGGGGGGCCCGAACAATGAGCAGTTCTTC. Amino acids: CASSLGQRLAGGPNNEQFF.

CDR3 in DNA: TGTGCCAGCAGCCGGCCGGGACCGGAGAGTTACAATGAGCAGTTCTTC. It specifies CASSRPGPESYNEQFF. The chain is built from TRBV11-1 and TRBJ2-1, with D perhaps TRBD1 or TRBD2 (5 bases each). CDR1 SGHAT and CDR2 FQDESV come from the germline V gene (reference sequence). Trimming took 5 bases from V and 4 from J, leaving 18 bases between them. The CDR3 covers 16 residues.

This chain uses TRBV6-6 with TRBJ1-2; D possibly corresponds to TRBD1 (5 bases). V gave up 7 bases and J gave up 6 bases, with 18 bases separating them. From germline, CDR1 is MNHNY and CDR2 SVGAGI (reference sequence). The length of the CDR3 is 14 residues. The CDR3 DNA is TGTGCCAGCACCCCCCAGGTTCAGGGCAATGGCTACACCTTC. Translated: CASTPQVQGNGYTF.

This clonotype was seen a few times. The rearrangement joins TRBV9 to TRBJ2-3; TRBD1 might be the D (6 bases). CDR1 is SGDLS, CDR2 YYNGEE, per germline. The CDR3 contains 17 residues. The V end was cut by 3 bases, the J end by 1 base, with 18 bases between. CDR3 region: CASSAASRGSGTDTQYF. In nucleotides, the CDR3 is TGTGCCAGCAGCGCAGCCTCCAGGGGTAGTGGCACAGATACGCAGTATTTT.

This clonotype was found a few times. The DNA for the CDR3 is TGTGCCAGCAGCGGGGACGGAGGGTCTGGCTACACCTTC. Its translation is CASSGDGGSGYTF. This chain links TRBV3-1 with TRBJ1-2; possible D gene TRBD1, 5 bases. The germline V gene encodes CDR1 LGHDT and CDR2 YNNKEL (reference sequence). The CDR3 is made up of 13 amino acids. Trimming stripped 5 bases from V and 7 bases from J, with 14 bases between.

The chain employs TRBV19 and TRBJ2-2; the D call may be TRBD1 or TRBD2 (5 bases each). V lost 6 bases and J 5 bases, leaving 10 bases between the germline ends. There are 13 residues in the CDR3. Germline V gene sequence: CDR1 LNHDA, CDR2 SQIVND (reference sequence). The CDR3 nucleotides are TGTGCCAGTAGGCATTGGGGGACCGGGGAGCTGTTTTTT. Translation: CASRHWGTGELFF.

This clonotype was recorded at least ten times. The rearrangement joins TRBV5-1 to TRBJ2-5; D is perhaps TRBD2 (7 bases). The CDR3 sequence is 15 residues long. Germline CDR1 is SGHRS and CDR2 is YFSETQ. Trimming took 6 bases from V and 5 from J, leaving 20 bases between them. The CDR3 coding sequence is TGCGCCAGCAACCCTGGGAGGGGGGGGGCCGAGACCCAGTACTTC. Its translation: CASNPGRGGAETQYF.

The V call is TRBV20-1, the J call TRBJ2-7; D not certain. Germline V lookup: CDR1 DFQATT, CDR2 SNEGSKA (reference sequence). Between the trimmed V and J ends, which lost 1 base and 3 bases, there was a span of 7 bases. There are 12 residues in the CDR3. This CDR3 reads CSARGQSYEQYV. CDR3 bases: TGCAGTGCTAGAGGGCAGAGCTACGAGCAGTACGTC.

This clonotype was seen more than once but under ten times. The chain is built from TRBV5-1 and TRBJ2-2; D gene unclear. This CDR3 region has 15 residues. Looked up from germline, CDR1 is SGHRS and CDR2 is YFSETQ. Trimming stripped 4 bases from V and 6 bases from J, with 16 bases between. The CDR3 region has the DNA TGCGCCAGCAGCCCGGAATCGGGTTCGGCCGGGGAGCTGTTTTTT. It specifies CASSPESGSAGELFF.

V and J are TRBV7-9 and TRBJ2-7, with a weak D call TRBD1 (5 bases). The CDR3 runs to 12 residues. V was cut by 5 bases and J by 5 bases, with 10 bases left in between. In germline, CDR1 is SEHNR, CDR2 FQNEAQ (reference sequence). The CDR3 DNA follows: TGTGCCAGCAGCATCAGGGTCCACGAGCAGTACTTC. Protein: CASSIRVHEQYF. The variable domain in full, completed from reference TRBV7-9 and TRBJ2-7, reads DTGVSQNPRHKITKRGQNVTFRCDPISEHNRLYWYRQTLGQGPEFLTYFQNEAQLEKSRLLSDRFSAERPKGSFSTLEIQRTEQGDSAMYLCASSIRVHEQYFGPGTRLTVT.

This clonotype was seen a handful of times. The chain links TRBV9 to TRBJ2-2; 9 nucleotides line up with TRBD1. J lost 4 bases, V lost 0 bases, and 7 bases had no gene match. Germline V gene sequence: CDR1 SGDLS, CDR2 YYNGEE. This CDR3 comprises 17 residues. The CDR3, as DNA: TGTGCCAGCAGCGTAGCACAGGGGGCGCGTGTCACCGGGGAGCTGTTTTTT. Its translation is CASSVAQGARVTGELFF.

The chain joins TRBV4-2 to TRBJ1-5; D not resolved. Trimming stripped 1 base from V and 6 bases from J, with 7 bases between. CDR1 is LGHNA, CDR2 YNFKEQ, per germline. The CDR3 is 13 amino acids. The CDR3 DNA is TGTGCCAGCAGCCAAGTAGGGAGTCAGCCCCAGCATTTT. It is translated as CASSQVGSQPQHF.

The V and J genes are TRBV3-1 and TRBJ1-2; 8 nucleotides match TRBD1. The CDR3 spans 13 residues. Germline V gene data show CDR1 as LGHDT and CDR2 as YNNKEL (reference sequence). Losses at the gene ends were 6 bases for V and 5 bases for J; bases not matched to a gene: 5. CDR3 sequence reads: CASSRTGRYGYTF. Here the CDR3 DNA reads TGTGCCAGCAGTAGGACAGGGAGGTATGGCTACACCTTC.

The chain uses TRBV6-5 and TRBJ1-1; no clear D. Trimming pared 0 bases from V and 5 bases from J, leaving 10 bases between. The germline V gene encodes CDR1 MNHEY and CDR2 SVGAGI. CDR3 length: 14 amino acids. The CDR3 protein is CASSYSSGRTEAFF. CDR3 in DNA: TGTGCCAGCAGTTACTCGTCAGGAAGGACTGAAGCTTTCTTT.

The gene calls are TRBV7-2 and TRBJ1-1, with 7 bases matching TRBD1. Germline V gene sequence: CDR1 SGHTA, CDR2 FQGNSA. This CDR3 spans 17 amino acids. J was trimmed by 0 bases and V by 5 bases; bases with no gene match: 12. Written as DNA, the CDR3 is TGTGCCAGCAGCGCTCTGACAGGGTGGAACATGAACACTGAAGCTTTCTTT. This translates into CASSALTGWNMNTEAFF. Together with reference TRBV7-2 and TRBJ1-1, the CDR3 gives the full variable domain: GAGVSQSPSNKVTEKGKDVELRCDPISGHTALYWYRQSLGQGLEFLIYFQGNSAPDKSGLPSDRFSAERTGGSVSTLTIQRTQQEDSAVYLCASSALTGWNMNTEAFFGQGTRLTVV.

The chain recombines TRBV9 with TRBJ2-3; D may be TRBD2 (6 bases). Looked up from germline, CDR1 is SGDLS and CDR2 is YYNGEE. Trimming removed 2 bases at V and 0 bases at J, with 7 bases between. CDR3 size: 14 residues. In DNA, the CDR3 is TGTGCCAGCAGCGTTCGGGGGAGCACAGATACGCAGTATTTT. Encoded protein: CASSVRGSTDTQYF.

The genes are TRBV5-4 and TRBJ1-6, with TRBD1 as a possible D gene (6 bases). Trimming left V 4 bases short and J 8 bases short, with 13 bases between. Germline V gene sequence: CDR1 SGHNT, CDR2 YYREEE (reference sequence). The CDR3 length is 14 residues. Written as DNA, the CDR3 is TGTGCCAGCAGCATTGTCAGGGGTGATTCACCCCTCCACTTT. This codes for CASSIVRGDSPLHF.

This clonotype was seen only a few times. The V gene is TRBV7-6, the J gene TRBJ1-1; D is ambiguous. The length of the CDR3 is 14 residues. CDR1 and CDR2 from the germline V gene are SGHVS and FNYEAQ. V was trimmed by 5 bases and J by 0 bases, leaving 10 bases between them. The CDR3 nucleotides read TGTGCCAGCAGCCCGCAAGGAATGAACACTGAAGCTTTCTTT. Amino acids: CASSPQGMNTEAFF.

The rearrangement links TRBV18 to TRBJ1-4; possibly TRBD1 for D (5 bases). V lost 4 bases, J lost 7 bases, and 13 bases lay in between. Germline CDR1 reads KGHSH; CDR2 reads LQKENI. The CDR3 has 14 residues. CDR3 amino acids: CASSLSGGTEKLFF. CDR3 bases: TGTGCCAGCTCACTCAGCGGGGGGACTGAAAAACTGTTTTTT.

V gene TRBV10-3 combines with J gene TRBJ2-7; 7 bases line up with TRBD2. CDR1 and CDR2 (germline): ENHRY, SYGVKD. J lost 3 bases, V lost 6 bases, and 5 bases had no gene match. CDR3 length equals 13 residues. This CDR3 is CAISGTNSYEQYF. The CDR3 DNA reads as TGTGCCATCAGCGGGACTAATAGCTACGAGCAGTACTTC.